The clone carrying this T cell receptor beta chain was seen repeatedly, ten times or more. Antigen unknown. These data originate in a study of T cells in Graves' hyperthyroidism and ophthalmopathy. Points from the study as a whole: Before onset, ophthalmopathy was predicted by the model a median around 6 months earlier.

V was cut by 3 bases and J by 4 bases, with 9 bases left in between. The CDR3 totals 13 residues. Germline lookup yields CDR1 SGHTA and CDR2 FQGNSA. Individuals with ophthalmopathy presented a Clinical Activity Score of at least 3, a NOSPECS grade of at least 4 and a duration under 3 months. Uncontrolled infection, other autoimmune disease, pregnancy or lactation disqualified patients from enrolment. Each diagnosis drew on symptoms, thyroxine, TRAb, thyroid ultrasound and orbital computed tomography findings. Amplification targeted TCR beta CDR3 regions from RNA transcripts. HTBI primers were employed in a first-round RT-PCR of the TCR CDR3. TCRdb re-called the multiplex PCR reads with MiXCR, one entry per CDR3 protein. This table holds 400,000 to 550,000 distinct CDR3 sequences, around 24% found once.

This sequence was found in a woman in her twenties or thirties with Graves' ophthalmopathy. The sample taken for sequencing was blood. V gene TRBV7-2 combines with J gene TRBJ1-1; D ambiguous. The CDR3 region is CASSFLSGTEAFF. The CDR3 region has the DNA TGTGCCAGCAGCTTCCTCAGTGGCACTGAAGCTTTCTTT. Full variable domain (remainder filled in from reference TRBV7-2 and TRBJ1-1): GAGVSQSPSNKVTEKGKDVELRCDPISGHTALYWYRQSLGQGLEFLIYFQGNSAPDKSGLPSDRFSAERTGGSVSTLTIQRTQQEDSAVYLCASSFLSGTEAFFGQGTRLTVV.